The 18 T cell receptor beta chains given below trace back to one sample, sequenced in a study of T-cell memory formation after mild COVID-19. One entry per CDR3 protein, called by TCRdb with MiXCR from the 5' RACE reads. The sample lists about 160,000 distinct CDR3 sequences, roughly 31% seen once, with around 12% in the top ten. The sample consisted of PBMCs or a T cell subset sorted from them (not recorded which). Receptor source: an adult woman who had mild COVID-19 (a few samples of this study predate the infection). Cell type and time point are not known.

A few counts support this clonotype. The CDR3 DNA reads TGCGCCAGCAGCCCCGTAGCGGGGGGGTCCTACAATGAGCAGTTCTTC. It yields the protein CASSPVAGGSYNEQFF. The chain is built from TRBV5-1 and TRBJ2-1, with 11 bases that match TRBD2. The germline V gene has CDR1 SGHRS and CDR2 YFSETQ. The J segment lost 1 base and the V segment lost 4 bases, leaving 4 bases of the junction unmatched. The CDR3 length is 16 residues.

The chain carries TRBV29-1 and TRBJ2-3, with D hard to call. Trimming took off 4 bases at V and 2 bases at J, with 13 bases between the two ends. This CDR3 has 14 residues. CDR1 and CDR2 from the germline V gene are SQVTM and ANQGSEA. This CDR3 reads CSVVGLTATDTQYF. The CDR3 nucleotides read TGCAGCGTTGTTGGCCTAACCGCCACAGATACGCAGTATTTT.

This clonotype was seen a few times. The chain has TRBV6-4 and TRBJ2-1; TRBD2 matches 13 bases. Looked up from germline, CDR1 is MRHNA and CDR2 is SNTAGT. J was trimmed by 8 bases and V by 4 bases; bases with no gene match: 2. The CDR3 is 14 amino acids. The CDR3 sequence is CASSGTSGGYEQFF. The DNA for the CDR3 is TGTGCCAGCAGTGGGACTAGCGGGGGCTATGAGCAGTTCTTC.

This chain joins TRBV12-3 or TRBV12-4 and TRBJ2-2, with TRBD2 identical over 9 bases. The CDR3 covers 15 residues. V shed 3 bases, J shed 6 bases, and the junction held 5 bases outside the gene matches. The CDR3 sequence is CASSFSGSTAGELFF. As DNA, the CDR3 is TGTGCCAGCAGTTTTAGCGGGAGCACGGCCGGGGAGCTGTTTTTT.

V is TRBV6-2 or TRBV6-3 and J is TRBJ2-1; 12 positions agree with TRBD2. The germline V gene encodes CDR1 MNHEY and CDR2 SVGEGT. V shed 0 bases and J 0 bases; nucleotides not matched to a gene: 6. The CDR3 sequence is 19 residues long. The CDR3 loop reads CASSYSGTSGRFSYNEQFF. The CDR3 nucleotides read TGTGCCAGCAGTTACTCCGGGACTAGCGGGCGCTTCTCCTACAATGAGCAGTTCTTC.

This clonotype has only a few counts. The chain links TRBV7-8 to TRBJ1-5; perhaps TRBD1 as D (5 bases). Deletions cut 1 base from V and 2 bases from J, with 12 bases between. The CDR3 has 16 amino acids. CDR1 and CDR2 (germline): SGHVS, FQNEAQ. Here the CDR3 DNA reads TGTGCCAGCAGCTTAGTCTCGACGGGGGGCAATCAGCCCCAGCATTTT. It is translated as CASSLVSTGGNQPQHF.

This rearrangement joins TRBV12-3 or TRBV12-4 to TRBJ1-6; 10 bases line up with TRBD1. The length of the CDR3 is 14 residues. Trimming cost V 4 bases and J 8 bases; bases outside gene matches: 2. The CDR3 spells CASSWDRGYSPLHF. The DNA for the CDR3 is TGTGCCAGCAGTTGGGACAGGGGATATTCACCCCTCCACTTT.

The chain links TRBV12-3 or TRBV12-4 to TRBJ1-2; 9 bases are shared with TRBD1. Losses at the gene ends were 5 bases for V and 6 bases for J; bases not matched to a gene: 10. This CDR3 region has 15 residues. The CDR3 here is CASSPLGTGRHGYTF. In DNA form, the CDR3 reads TGTGCCAGCAGTCCCCTCGGGACAGGGAGGCATGGCTACACCTTC.

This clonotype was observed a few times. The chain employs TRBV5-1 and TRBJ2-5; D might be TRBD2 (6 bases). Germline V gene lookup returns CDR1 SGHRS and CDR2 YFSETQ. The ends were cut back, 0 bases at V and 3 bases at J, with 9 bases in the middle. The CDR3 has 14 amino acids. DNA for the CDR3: TGCGCCAGCAGCTTGGGACTAGATAAAGAGACCCAGTACTTC. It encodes CASSLGLDKETQYF.

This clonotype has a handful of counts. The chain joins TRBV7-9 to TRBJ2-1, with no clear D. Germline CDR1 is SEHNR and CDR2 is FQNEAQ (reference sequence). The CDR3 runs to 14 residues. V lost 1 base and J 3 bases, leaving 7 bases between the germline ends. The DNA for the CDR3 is TGTGCCAGCAGCTTAGAGGTTAGCTACAATGAGCAGTTCTTC. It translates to CASSLEVSYNEQFF.

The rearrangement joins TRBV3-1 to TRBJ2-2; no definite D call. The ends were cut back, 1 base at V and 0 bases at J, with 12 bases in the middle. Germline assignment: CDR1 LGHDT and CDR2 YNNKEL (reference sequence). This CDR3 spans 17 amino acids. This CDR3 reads CASSQGFVGTNTGELFF. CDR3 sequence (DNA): TGTGCCAGCAGCCAAGGCTTTGTTGGGACGAACACCGGGGAGCTGTTTTTT.

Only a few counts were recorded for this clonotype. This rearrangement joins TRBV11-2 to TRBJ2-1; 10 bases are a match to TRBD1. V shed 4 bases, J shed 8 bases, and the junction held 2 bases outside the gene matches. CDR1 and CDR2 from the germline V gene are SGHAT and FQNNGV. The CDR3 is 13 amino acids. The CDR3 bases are TGTGCCAGCAGCTCGACAGGGGGCGATGAGCAGTTCTTC. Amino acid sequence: CASSSTGGDEQFF.

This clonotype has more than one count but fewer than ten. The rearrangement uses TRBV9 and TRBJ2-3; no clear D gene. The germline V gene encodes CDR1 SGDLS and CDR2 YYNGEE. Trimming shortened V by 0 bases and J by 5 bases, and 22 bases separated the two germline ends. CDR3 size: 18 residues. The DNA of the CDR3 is TGTGCCAGCAGCGTAGCTTCCGACCTGAATCCGTTGAGAGATACGCAGTATTTT. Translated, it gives CASSVASDLNPLRDTQYF.

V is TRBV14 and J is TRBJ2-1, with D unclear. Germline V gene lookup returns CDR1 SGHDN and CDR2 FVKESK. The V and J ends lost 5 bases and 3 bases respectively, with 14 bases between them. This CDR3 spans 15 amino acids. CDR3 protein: CASSGRRGLYNEQFF. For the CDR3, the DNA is TGTGCCAGCAGCGGACGCCGAGGCCTCTACAATGAGCAGTTCTTC.

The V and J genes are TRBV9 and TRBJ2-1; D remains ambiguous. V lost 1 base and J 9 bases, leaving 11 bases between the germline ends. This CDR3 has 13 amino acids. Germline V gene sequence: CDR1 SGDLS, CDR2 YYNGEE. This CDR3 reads CASSVQIDTEQFF. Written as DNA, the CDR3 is TGTGCCAGCAGCGTACAGATAGACACTGAGCAGTTCTTC.

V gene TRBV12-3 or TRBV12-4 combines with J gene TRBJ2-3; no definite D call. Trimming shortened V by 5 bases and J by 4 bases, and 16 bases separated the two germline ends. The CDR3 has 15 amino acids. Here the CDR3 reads CASSTLLGPADTQYF. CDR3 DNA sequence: TGTGCCAGCAGTACCCTTTTAGGGCCGGCAGATACGCAGTATTTT.

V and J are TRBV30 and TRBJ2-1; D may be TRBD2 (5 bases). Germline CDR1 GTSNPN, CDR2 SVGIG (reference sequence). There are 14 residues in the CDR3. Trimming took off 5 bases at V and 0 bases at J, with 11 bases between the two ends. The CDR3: CAWAPGSSYNEQFF. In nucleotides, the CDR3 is TGTGCCTGGGCACCTGGGAGCTCCTACAATGAGCAGTTCTTC.

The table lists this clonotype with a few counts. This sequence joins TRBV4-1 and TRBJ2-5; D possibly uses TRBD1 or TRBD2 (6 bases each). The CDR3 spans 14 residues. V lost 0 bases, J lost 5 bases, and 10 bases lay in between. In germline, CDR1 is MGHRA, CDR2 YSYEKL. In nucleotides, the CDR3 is TGCGCCAGCAGCCAAGATGGGGGGCGTGAGACCCAGTACTTC. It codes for CASSQDGGRETQYF.